The clone carrying this T cell receptor beta chain was detected a few times. The data are from a study of T cells in Graves' hyperthyroidism and ophthalmopathy. Germline CDR1 is MNHEY and CDR2 is SMNVEV (reference sequence). The CDR3 consists of 16 residues. The ends lost 3 bases at V and 2 bases at J; junction bases unmatched: 9. TCR beta CDR3 regions were amplified from RNA transcripts. Carried out on the TCR CDR3, a first-round RT-PCR used the HTBI primer set. TCRdb re-derived calls from the multiplex PCR reads in MiXCR, one entry per CDR3 protein. Of around 400,000 distinct CDR3 sequences listed, roughly 15% are singletons.

This sequence joins TRBV27 and TRBJ1-2; 7 positions agree with TRBD1. The clonotype originates from a woman aged 55-75 years with Graves' ophthalmopathy. Sequences were obtained from blood. The CDR3: CASSLGGRGYNYGYTF. The CDR3 DNA follows: TGTGCCAGCAGTTTGGGCGGCAGGGGGTACAACTATGGCTACACCTTC.